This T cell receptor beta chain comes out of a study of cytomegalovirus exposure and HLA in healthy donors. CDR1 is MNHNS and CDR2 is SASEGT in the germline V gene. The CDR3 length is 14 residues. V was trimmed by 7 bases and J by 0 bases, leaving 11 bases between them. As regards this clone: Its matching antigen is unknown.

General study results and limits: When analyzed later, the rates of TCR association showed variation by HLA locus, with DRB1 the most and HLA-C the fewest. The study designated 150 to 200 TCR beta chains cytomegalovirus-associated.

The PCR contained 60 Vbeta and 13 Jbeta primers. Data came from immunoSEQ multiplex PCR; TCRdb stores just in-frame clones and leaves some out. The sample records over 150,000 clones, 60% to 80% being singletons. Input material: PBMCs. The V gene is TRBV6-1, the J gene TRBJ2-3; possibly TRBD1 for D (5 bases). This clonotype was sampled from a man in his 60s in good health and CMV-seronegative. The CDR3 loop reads CASTPGHSTDTQYF. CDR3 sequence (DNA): TGTGCCAGCACCCCCGGACACAGCACAGATACGCAGTATTTT.